These T cell receptor beta chains were read from a single sample in a study of cytomegalovirus exposure and HLA in healthy donors. The repertoire was sequenced with immunoSEQ multiplex PCR; TCRdb's copy has only in-frame clones and lacks some. Of roughly 240,000 clones listed, about 87% are singletons. The sample taken for sequencing was PBMCs. Receptors originate from a man in his late teens or twenties in good health and CMV-seronegative. Both conserved end residues are part of each CDR3. A D gene is named only where the DNA matches it firmly. Clone size is not always given. Where it is, it says once, few, many or a class for expanded clones.

v_call	clone_size	j_call	d_call	cdr3_nt	cdr3_aa
TRBV2	.	TRBJ2-1	TRBD2	TGTGCCAGCAGTGAAGGTTGGCTAGCGGGGCTTAGCTCCTACAATGAGCAGTTCTTC	CASSEGWLAGLSSYNEQFF
TRBV30	.	TRBJ1-5	.	TGTGCCTGGAGTGTACAGGATGGTCAGCCCCAGCATTTT	CAWSVQDGQPQHF
TRBV18	.	TRBJ1-5	.	TGTGCCAGCTCACCACAGGTCGGCGGAGCTAATCAGCCCCAGCATTTT	CASSPQVGGANQPQHF
TRBV4-3	.	TRBJ1-1	TRBD1	TGCGCCAGCAGCCAAAGGACAGGGACCTTGGACACTGAAGCTTTCTTT	CASSQRTGTLDTEAFF
TRBV9	.	TRBJ1-3	TRBD1	TGTGCCAGCAGCCCTCAGGGGGCAGGTACTGGAAACACCATATATTTT	CASSPQGAGTGNTIYF
TRBV28	.	TRBJ1-6	.	TGTGCCAGCAGCACAGGGCGTTCACCCCTCCACTTT	CASSTGRSPLHF
TRBV4-1	once	TRBJ2-1	.	TGCGCCAGCAGCCAAGGTCCGCGGCGCTCCTACAATGAGCAGTTCTTC	CASSQGPRRSYNEQFF
TRBV5-1	.	TRBJ1-3	TRBD1	TGCGCCAGCAGCTTGGCCCCCCAGGGGGATGGAAACACCATATATTTT	CASSLAPQGDGNTIYF
TRBV11-2	.	TRBJ2-1	.	TGTGCCAGCAGCTTGGGGGGAACGGTGAATGAGCAGTTCTTC	CASSLGGTVNEQFF
TRBV25-1	.	TRBJ2-1	TRBD1	TGTGCCAGCAGCTCCCTGTTAGGGACAGGCTCCTACAATGAGCAGTTCTTC	CASSSLLGTGSYNEQFF
TRBV29-1	.	TRBJ2-2	.	TGCAGCGTTGACAGGGCCACCGGGGAGCTGTTTTTT	CSVDRATGELFF
TRBV10-3	.	TRBJ2-3	.	TGTGCCATCAGTGAGCGAGCCGGGAGCACGGATACGCAGTATTTT	CAISERAGSTDTQYF